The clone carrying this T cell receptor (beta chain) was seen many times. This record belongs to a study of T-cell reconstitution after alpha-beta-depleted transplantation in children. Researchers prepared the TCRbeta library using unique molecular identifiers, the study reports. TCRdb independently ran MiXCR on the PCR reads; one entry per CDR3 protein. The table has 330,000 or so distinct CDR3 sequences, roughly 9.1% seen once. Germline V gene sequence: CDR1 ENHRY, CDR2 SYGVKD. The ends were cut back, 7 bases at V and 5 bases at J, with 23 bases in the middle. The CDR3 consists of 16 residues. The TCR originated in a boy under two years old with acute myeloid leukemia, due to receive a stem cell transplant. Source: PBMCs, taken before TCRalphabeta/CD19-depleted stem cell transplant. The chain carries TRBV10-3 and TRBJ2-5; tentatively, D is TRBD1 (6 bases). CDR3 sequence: CAINSRQERGVETQYF. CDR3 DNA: TGTGCCATCAATTCGCGACAGGAGAGAGGAGTGGAGACCCAGTACTTC.